This T cell receptor (beta chain) emerged from a study of blood T cell dynamics during melanoma immunotherapy. As for time point: week 3, after first cycle of checkpoint inhibitor. CDR3 size: 15 residues. Losses at the gene ends were 7 bases for V and 1 base for J; bases not matched to a gene: 9. CDR1 is MNHNY and CDR2 is SVGAGI in the germline V gene (reference sequence). Clones were read by immunoSEQ multiplex PCR, and TCRdb kept only the in-frame ones, dropping some. The sample includes approximately 4,500 clones, roughly 79% seen only once; the top ten take 55%. The origin of this receptor is a human donor with melanoma. The J gene is TRBJ1-1, the V gene TRBV6-6; 7 nucleotides align to TRBD1. The sample was blood, taken from a patient treated with checkpoint blockade. CDR3 nucleotide sequence: TGTGCCAGCAATTCACAGGGGACCCGGAACACTGAAGCTTTCTTT. Encoded protein: CASNSQGTRNTEAFF.